The next 4 T cell receptor beta chains were all read from a single sample in a study of cytomegalovirus exposure and HLA in healthy donors. Use of 60 Vbeta and 13 Jbeta primers characterized the PCR. Sequencing was performed with immunoSEQ multiplex PCR; in TCRdb, only in-frame clones are kept and a portion is missing. Among over 30,000 clones listed, about three fifths were seen once. Sequenced material: PBMCs. The receptors stem from a man aged 45-65 years in good health and CMV-seropositive.

The chain links TRBV29-1 to TRBJ1-5; a weak D match, TRBD1 (6 bases). The germline V and J ends were trimmed by 6 bases and 7 bases, with 16 bases remaining between them. The CDR3 is 13 amino acids. The germline V gene encodes CDR1 SQVTM and CDR2 ANQGSEA. The CDR3 sequence: CSVLGHEGQPQHF. In nucleotides, the CDR3 is TGCAGCGTGCTGGGACACGAGGGACAGCCCCAGCATTTT.

This clone was counted between two and nine times. The chain recombines TRBV7-9 with TRBJ1-1; D possibly corresponds to TRBD1 (5 bases). Trimming left V 0 bases short and J 4 bases short, with 12 bases between. CDR1 SEHNR and CDR2 FQNEAQ come from the germline V gene (reference sequence). The CDR3 runs to 15 residues. The CDR3 region has the DNA TGTGCCAGCAGCTTAGCGTACGCTAGGGGCACTGAAGCTTTCTTT. The encoded protein is CASSLAYARGTEAFF.

In its sample, this clone was seen a few times. The V call is TRBV4-1, the J call TRBJ1-2; the D is unclear. CDR3 size: 14 residues. Germline loops: CDR1 MGHRA, CDR2 YSYEKL. The germline V and J ends were trimmed by 0 bases and 4 bases, with 9 bases remaining between them. The CDR3 here is CASSQEEGTYGYTF. Written as DNA, the CDR3 is TGCGCCAGCAGCCAAGAGGAGGGTACCTATGGCTACACCTTC.

The rearrangement joins TRBV9 to TRBJ2-2; a weak D match, TRBD2 (5 bases). V lost 4 bases and J lost 1, with 8 bases in between. Germline V lookup: CDR1 SGDLS, CDR2 YYNGEE. The CDR3 covers 14 residues. The CDR3 loop reads CASSPRGNTGELFF. The CDR3, as DNA: TGTGCCAGCAGCCCCCGGGGGAACACCGGGGAGCTGTTTTTT. The whole variable domain, filled in from reference TRBV9 and TRBJ2-2, reads DSGVTQTPKHLITATGQRVTLRCSPRSGDLSVYWYQQSLDQGLQFLIQYYNGEERAKGNILERFSAQQFPDLHSELNLSSLELGDSALYFCASSPRGNTGELFFGEGSRLTVL.